Below, 10 T cell receptor beta chains from the same sample are listed, as sequenced in a study of T cells expressing NK-cell markers. TCRdb re-called the 5' RACE reads; one entry per CDR3 protein, DNA not given. This table holds over 250,000 distinct CDR3 sequences. Sequenced: blood T cells: a sorted CD56 or NKG2C T cell subset, CD4+ or CD8+ T cells, or bulk PBMC T cells (not recorded which). The receptors originated from a woman between 18 and 69 years old in good health.

This chain links TRBV21-1 with TRBJ2-7; TCRdb proposes TRBD1, but this gene call is untestable without DNA. TRBV21-1 is assigned pseudogene status. The CDR3 runs 16 residues. CDR3 amino acids: CASSKGQGSLTYEQYF.

This chain connects TRBV12-3 or TRBV12-4 to TRBJ2-3; there is no DNA to check the TCRdb D call of TRBD1. The CDR3 loop spans 12 amino acids. This CDR3 is CASSATGDTQYF.

This rearrangement joins TRBV2 to TRBJ1-5; checking the TCRdb D call of TRBD1 is not possible without DNA. The length of the CDR3 is 15 residues. Germline CDR1 is SNHLY and CDR2 is FYNNEI. The CDR3 loop reads CASSEVRGLNQPQHF.

V and J are TRBV20-1 and TRBJ2-7; the D gene TCRdb calls, TRBD1, cannot be checked with no DNA. CDR1 DFQATT and CDR2 SNEGSKA come from the germline V gene (reference sequence). This CDR3 has 14 residues. CDR3 sequence: CSARARTGGYEQYF.

This chain joins TRBV7-3 and TRBJ2-5; without DNA, the TCRdb call of TRBD2 cannot be checked. Looked up from germline, CDR1 is SGHTA and CDR2 is FQGTGA. This CDR3 spans 15 amino acids. The chain's CDR3 is CASSLHGRGEETQYF.

V is TRBV18 and J is TRBJ2-1. CDR1 KGHSH and CDR2 LQKENI come from the germline V gene. The CDR3 is made up of 15 amino acids. The CDR3 sequence: CASSPPSLSYNEQFF.

The chain employs TRBV12-3 or TRBV12-4 and TRBJ1-6. The CDR3 loop spans 14 amino acids. CDR3 protein: CASSVLGYNSPLHF.

V is TRBV7-3 and J is TRBJ2-2. The CDR3 spans 13 residues. Germline V gene lookup returns CDR1 SGHTA and CDR2 FQGTGA. CDR3 sequence reads: CASSFLQTGELFF.

The J gene is TRBJ2-2, the V gene TRBV19; checking the TCRdb D call of TRBD1 is not possible without DNA. CDR1 is LNHDA and CDR2 is SQIVND in the germline V gene (reference sequence). The CDR3 loop spans 16 amino acids. CDR3 amino acids: CASSSRVTGESGELFF.

This sequence joins TRBV29-1 and TRBJ2-4; as DNA is missing, the TRBD2 call by TCRdb cannot be tested. Germline values: CDR1 SQVTM, CDR2 ANQGSEA. The CDR3 is 13 residues long. The CDR3 loop is CSVGEGLANIQYF.